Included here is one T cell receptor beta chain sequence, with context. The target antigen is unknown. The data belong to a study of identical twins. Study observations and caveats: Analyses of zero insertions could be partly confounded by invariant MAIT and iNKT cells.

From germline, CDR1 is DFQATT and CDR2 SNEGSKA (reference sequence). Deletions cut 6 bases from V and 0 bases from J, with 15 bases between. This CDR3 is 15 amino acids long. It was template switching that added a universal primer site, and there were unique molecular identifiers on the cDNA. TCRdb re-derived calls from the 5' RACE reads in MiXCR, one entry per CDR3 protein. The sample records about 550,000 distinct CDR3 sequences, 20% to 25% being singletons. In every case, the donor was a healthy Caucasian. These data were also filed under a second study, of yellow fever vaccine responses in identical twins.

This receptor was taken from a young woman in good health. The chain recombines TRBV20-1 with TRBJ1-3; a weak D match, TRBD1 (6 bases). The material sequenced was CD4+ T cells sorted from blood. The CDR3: CSAAGHPLSGNTIYF. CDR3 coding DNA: TGCAGTGCCGCGGGACACCCCCTCTCTGGAAACACCATATATTTT.